This T cell receptor (beta chain) comes out of a study of graft-versus-host responses after intestinal transplantation. For the study at large: Anti-thymocyte globulin was used for induction in all recipients, who then took tacrolimus and steroids for roughly three years.

CDR1 is MNHEY and CDR2 is SMNVEV in the germline V gene (reference sequence). Trimming removed 3 bases at V and 7 bases at J, with 12 bases between. The CDR3 is made up of 13 amino acids. As for this clone: Its target is not known.

This table comes from immunoSEQ multiplex PCR, and its TCRdb copy is limited to in-frame clones, with some not included. The top ten clones hold around 0.11% of a sample with some 90,000 clones, almost 90% of them seen once. The receptor was derived from a human donor who received an intestinal transplant. The chain links TRBV27 to TRBJ1-1; D is possibly TRBD1 (6 bases). This specimen consisted of unstimulated CD4+ T cells sorted from spleen or lymph node cells, obtained before intestinal transplant. This CDR3 reads CASSLVRGYEAFF. CDR3 in DNA: TGTGCCAGCAGTTTGGTCAGGGGTTATGAAGCTTTCTTT.